This TCR beta chain was obtained from a study of blood T cell repertoires in COVID-19. As for the study in general: Samples of COVID-19 (acute and convalescent) were obtained from the United States, Italy and Spain. The cDNA or gDNA used as material had been derived from T cells, B-cell-depleted T cells, or PBMCs.

As originally analysed: The assay estimated nucleated cells by amplifying reference gene primers. Generated by immunoSEQ multiplex PCR, the TCRdb table keeps only in-frame clones and is missing some. That table gives V, J and clone size, and the DNA gave D and trimming. The profile shows approximately 140,000 clones, about four fifths of them singletons. The receptor comes from a man aged 35 to 55 with active or convalescent COVID-19. The sample taken for sequencing was peripheral blood.

The CDR3: CASSQERGTGGVEQYF. The CDR3 DNA is TGTGCCAGCAGCCAAGAAAGGGGGACAGGGGGCGTAGAGCAGTACTTC. The rearrangement links TRBV3-1 (or the pseudogene TRBV3-2) to TRBJ2-7; 12 bases match TRBD1. CDR3 size: 16 residues. V was clipped by 0 bases and J by 7 bases; unmatched bases: 7. Germline loops: CDR1 LGHDT, CDR2 YNNKEL (reference sequence).